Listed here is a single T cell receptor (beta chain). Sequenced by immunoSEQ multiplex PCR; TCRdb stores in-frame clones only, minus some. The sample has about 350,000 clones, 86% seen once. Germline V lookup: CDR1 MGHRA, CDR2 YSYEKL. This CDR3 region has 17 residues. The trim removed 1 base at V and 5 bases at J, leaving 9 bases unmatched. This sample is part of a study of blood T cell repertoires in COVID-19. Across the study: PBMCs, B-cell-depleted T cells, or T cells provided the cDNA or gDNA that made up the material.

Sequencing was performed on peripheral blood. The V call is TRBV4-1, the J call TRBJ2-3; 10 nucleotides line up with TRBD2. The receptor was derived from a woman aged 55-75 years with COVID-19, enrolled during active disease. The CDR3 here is CASSQGGAGGLLDTQYF. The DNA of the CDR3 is TGCGCCAGCAGCCAAGGCGGAGCGGGGGGGCTGTTAGATACGCAGTATTTT.